A single sample is the source of the 13 T cell receptor beta chains below, sequenced in a study of blood T cells in healthy people across ages. Primers used in a second PCR of roughly 7 to 11 cycles were a sample-barcoded 5' primer and a J-beta primer mix. TCRdb re-called the 5' RACE reads through MiXCR, storing one row per CDR3 protein. The data contain about 1.4 million distinct CDR3 sequences, almost 60% of them singletons. Source material: blood. Receptors originate from a young man in good health.

The chain has TRBV5-1 and TRBJ2-4, with 10 bases identical to TRBD1. The length of the CDR3 is 16 residues. The germline CDR1 and CDR2 sequences are SGHRS and YFSETQ. Trimming removed 0 bases from V and 3 bases from J; junction bases left unmatched: 3. The DNA for the CDR3 is TGCGCCAGCAGCTTGGGACAGGGGGCCGTCAAAAACATTCAGTACTTC. Its translation is CASSLGQGAVKNIQYF.

The chain combines TRBV6-5 with TRBJ2-7, with a tentative D call TRBD1 (6 bases). The CDR3 loop spans 14 amino acids. Trimming removed 2 bases from V and 2 bases from J, with 10 bases in between. The germline CDR1 and CDR2 sequences are MNHEY and SVGAGI. DNA of the CDR3: TGTGCCAGCAGTTACGATGCAGGGGCCTACGAGCAGTACTTC. The encoded protein is CASSYDAGAYEQYF.

This clonotype was seen a handful of times. The chain recombines TRBV6-6 with TRBJ1-2; D is unclear. Germline V gene sequence: CDR1 MNHNY, CDR2 SVGAGI (reference sequence). With 0 bases removed from V and 8 bases from J, the gap between germline ends came to 16 bases. This CDR3 region has 15 residues. CDR3 sequence reads: CASSYSSNPQGGYTF. The DNA for the CDR3 is TGTGCCAGCAGTTACTCCTCAAACCCCCAAGGAGGCTACACCTTC.

This clonotype was picked up a small number of times. The rearrangement joins TRBV20-1 to TRBJ1-5, with TRBD1 matching 12 bases. V lost 3 bases and J lost 3; bases outside the gene matches: 6. The CDR3 runs to 16 residues. Germline V gene data show CDR1 as DFQATT and CDR2 as SNEGSKA (reference sequence). As DNA, the CDR3 is TGCAGTGCTAGGGACGGGACAGGGGGCTTCAATCAGCCCCAGCATTTT. It is translated as CSARDGTGGFNQPQHF.

The V and J genes are TRBV24-1 and TRBJ2-3; no reliable D call. The CDR3 has 13 amino acids. The germline V gene has CDR1 KGHDR and CDR2 SFDVKD. V was cut by 6 bases and J by 0 bases, with 6 bases left in between. The CDR3 protein is CATSTVSTDTQYF. CDR3 bases: TGTGCCACCAGTACGGTGAGCACAGATACGCAGTATTTT.

This clonotype was detected once. J is TRBJ2-1 and V is TRBV7-9; a weak D match, TRBD2 (5 bases). CDR1 is SEHNR, CDR2 FQNEAQ, per germline (reference sequence). The CDR3 runs to 13 residues. V was trimmed by 8 bases and J by 8 bases, leaving 16 bases between them. The DNA of the CDR3 is TGTGCCAGCTTCGGGCTAGCCACAGATGAGCAGTTCTTC. As protein: CASFGLATDEQFF.

The gene calls are TRBV12-3 or TRBV12-4 and TRBJ1-1; D uncertain. CDR3 length equals 12 residues. Trimming shortened V by 3 bases and J by 7 bases, and 9 bases separated the two germline ends. CDR3 nucleotides: TGTGCCAGCAGTTTGGGGTGGGGTGAAGCTTTCTTT. This codes for CASSLGWGEAFF.

The chain is built from TRBV29-1 and TRBJ2-1; D is possibly TRBD2 (6 bases). Trimming left V 3 bases short and J 5 bases short, with 17 bases between. The CDR3 contains 15 residues. The germline V gene encodes CDR1 SQVTM and CDR2 ANQGSEA. The CDR3 protein is CSVDLPRETDNEQFF. CDR3 DNA sequence: TGCAGCGTTGACCTCCCCCGGGAGACGGACAATGAGCAGTTCTTC.

There are a few counts of this clonotype. The chain uses TRBV20-1 and TRBJ2-5; tentative D call: TRBD1 (5 bases). The V end was cut by 3 bases, the J end by 7 bases, with 9 bases between. Germline loops: CDR1 DFQATT, CDR2 SNEGSKA (reference sequence). The CDR3 contains 11 residues. CDR3 loop: CSARDTGTQYF. CDR3 coding DNA: TGCAGTGCTAGGGACACCGGGACCCAGTACTTC.

The chain couples TRBV29-1 to TRBJ1-6, with D possibly matching TRBD1 (6 bases). The ends were cut back, 6 bases at V and 0 bases at J, with 21 bases in the middle. Germline V lookup: CDR1 SQVTM, CDR2 ANQGSEA. The CDR3 contains 18 residues. The CDR3 loop reads CSVPPTGPRSSYNSPLHF. In DNA form, the CDR3 reads TGCAGCGTGCCACCGACAGGCCCCCGGAGCTCCTATAATTCACCCCTCCACTTT.

The chain has TRBV10-3 and TRBJ1-1; the D gene is possibly TRBD1 (5 bases). This CDR3 is built from 15 residues. Deletions cut 3 bases from V and 0 bases from J, with 11 bases between. Per the germline V gene, CDR1 is ENHRY and CDR2 is SYGVKD. CDR3 sequence reads: CAISDQGGVNTEAFF. CDR3 DNA: TGTGCCATCAGTGACCAGGGAGGGGTGAACACTGAAGCTTTCTTT.

A single count supports this clonotype. One base away lies a much larger clone, so this may be a sequencing read error. The chain employs TRBV7-2 and TRBJ2-3, with D perhaps assigned TRBD1 or TRBD2 (5 bases each). The CDR3 runs to 14 residues. CDR1 is SGHTA, CDR2 FQGNSA, per germline. Here the CDR3 DNA reads TGTGCCAGCAACTTAGAGGGACGGACAGATACGCAGTATTTT. Translated, it gives CASNLEGRTDTQYF. Using reference TRBV7-2 and TRBJ2-3 for the parts outside the CDR3, the full variable domain is GAGVSQSPSNKVTEKGKDVELRCDPISGHTALYWYRQSLGQGLEFLIYFQGNSAPDKSGLPSDRFSAERTGGSVSTLTIQRTQQEDSAVYLCASNLEGRTDTQYFGPGTRLTVL.

Regarding this clonotype: A read error may account for a junction end that differs from germline. V is TRBV11-2 and J is TRBJ2-1; D unresolved. Germline values: CDR1 SGHAT, CDR2 FQNNGV. CDR3 length: 13 residues. In DNA form, the CDR3 reads TGTACCAGCAGCTTAGGCAGCTACAATGAGCAGTTCTTC. It codes for CTSSLGSYNEQFF.